This T cell receptor beta chain was obtained from a study of cytomegalovirus exposure and HLA in healthy donors. The V end lost 0 bases, the J end lost 5 bases, and 16 bases lay between the germline ends. Germline V gives CDR1 MNHNS, CDR2 SASEGT. The CDR3 has 16 residues. Findings and caveats of the study: In vitro assays verified that three CMV-associated chains recognized CMV antigens specifically. Cytomegalovirus-associated TCR beta chains were listed, numbering 164. Follow-up analysis seemed to connect common viral pathogens with several of the most significant clusters identified. Indistinguishability led to the exclusion of some V segments, TRBV6-2 and TRBV6-3 included.

The count of this clone is one. Its antigen is currently unknown. The PCR ran on 60 Vbeta and 13 Jbeta primers. Sequencing was performed with immunoSEQ multiplex PCR; in TCRdb, only in-frame clones are kept and a portion is missing. The repertoire holds 200,000 to 250,000 clones, with 60% to 85% as singletons. V is TRBV6-1 and J is TRBJ2-5; D possibly corresponds to TRBD1 (5 bases). This clonotype originated in a man aged 35-49 years in good health and CMV-seronegative. The sequenced sample consisted of PBMCs. In DNA, the CDR3 is TGTGCCAGCAGTGAAGCAATGATGCAGGGTAGCGAGACCCAGTACTTC. It yields the protein CASSEAMMQGSETQYF.